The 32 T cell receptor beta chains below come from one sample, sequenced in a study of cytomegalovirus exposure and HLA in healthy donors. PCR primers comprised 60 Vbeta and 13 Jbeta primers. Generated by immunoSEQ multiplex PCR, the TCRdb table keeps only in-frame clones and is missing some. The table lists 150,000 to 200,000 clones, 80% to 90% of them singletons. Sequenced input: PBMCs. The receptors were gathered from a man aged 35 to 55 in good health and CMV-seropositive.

CDR3 region: CASSFVRSYEQYF. Here the CDR3 DNA reads TGTGCCAGCAGTTTTGTCCGGTCCTACGAGCAGTACTTC. The chain combines TRBV28 with TRBJ2-7, with D unresolved. Germline assignment: CDR1 MDHEN and CDR2 SYDVKM. CDR3 size: 13 residues. V was trimmed by 3 bases and J by 1 base, leaving 7 bases between them.

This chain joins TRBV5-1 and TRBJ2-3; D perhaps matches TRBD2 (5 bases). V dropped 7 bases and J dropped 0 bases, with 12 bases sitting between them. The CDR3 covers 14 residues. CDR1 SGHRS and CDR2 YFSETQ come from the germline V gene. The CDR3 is CASSPGESTDTQYF. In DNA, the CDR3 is TGCGCCAGCTCCCCCGGGGAAAGCACAGATACGCAGTATTTT.

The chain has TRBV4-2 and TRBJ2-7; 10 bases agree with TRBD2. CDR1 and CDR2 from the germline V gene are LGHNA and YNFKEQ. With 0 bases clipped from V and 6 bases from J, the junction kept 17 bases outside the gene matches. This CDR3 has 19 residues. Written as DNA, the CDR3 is TGTGCCAGCAGCCAAGAAAAGCTCCGTCTAATAGCGGGAGGTCCCGAGCAGTACTTC. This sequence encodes CASSQEKLRLIAGGPEQYF.

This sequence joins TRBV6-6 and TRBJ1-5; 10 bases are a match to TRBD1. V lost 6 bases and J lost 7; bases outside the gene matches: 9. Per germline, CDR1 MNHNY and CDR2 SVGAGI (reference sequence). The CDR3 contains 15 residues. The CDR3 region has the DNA TGTGCCAGCAGACTCGAGGACAGGGGGGGACAGCCCCAGCATTTT. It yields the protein CASRLEDRGGQPQHF.

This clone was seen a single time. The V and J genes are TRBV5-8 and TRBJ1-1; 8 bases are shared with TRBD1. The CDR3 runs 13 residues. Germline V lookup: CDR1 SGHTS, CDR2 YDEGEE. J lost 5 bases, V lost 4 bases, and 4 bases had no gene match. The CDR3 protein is CASSHDRGTEAFF. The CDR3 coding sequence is TGTGCCAGCAGCCACGACAGGGGAACTGAAGCTTTCTTT.

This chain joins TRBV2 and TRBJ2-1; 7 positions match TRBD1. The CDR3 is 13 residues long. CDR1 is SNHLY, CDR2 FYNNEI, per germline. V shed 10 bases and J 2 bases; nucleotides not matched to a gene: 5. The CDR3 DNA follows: TGTGCCACCCAGGGGGAAGCCTACAATGAGCAGTTCTTC. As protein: CATQGEAYNEQFF.

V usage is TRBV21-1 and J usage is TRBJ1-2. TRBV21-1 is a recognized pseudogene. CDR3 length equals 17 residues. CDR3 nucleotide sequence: TGTGCCAGCAGTAGCCATCTTAGGGCTTACGGGGTTTATGGCTACACCTTC. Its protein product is CASSSHLRAYGVYGYTF.

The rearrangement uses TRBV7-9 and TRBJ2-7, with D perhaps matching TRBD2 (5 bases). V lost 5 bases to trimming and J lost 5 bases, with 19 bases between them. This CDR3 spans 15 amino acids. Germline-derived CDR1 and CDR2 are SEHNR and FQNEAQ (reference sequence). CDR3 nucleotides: TGTGCCAGCAGCAACCCCCGGGGTAGCTCTAACGAGCAGTACTTC. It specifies CASSNPRGSSNEQYF.

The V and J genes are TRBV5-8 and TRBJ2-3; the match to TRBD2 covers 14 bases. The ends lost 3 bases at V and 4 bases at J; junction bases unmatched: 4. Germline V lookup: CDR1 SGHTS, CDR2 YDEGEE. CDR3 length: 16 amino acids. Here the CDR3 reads CASSSGTSGSADTQYF. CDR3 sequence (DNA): TGTGCCAGCAGCTCAGGGACTAGCGGGAGCGCAGATACGCAGTATTTT.

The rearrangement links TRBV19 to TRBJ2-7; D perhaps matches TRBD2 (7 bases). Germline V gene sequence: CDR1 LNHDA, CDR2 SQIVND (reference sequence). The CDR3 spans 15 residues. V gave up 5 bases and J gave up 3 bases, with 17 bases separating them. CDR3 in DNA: TGTGCCAGTAGTGCCTACCGGGGGGCTGGCTACGAGCAGTACTTC. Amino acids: CASSAYRGAGYEQYF.

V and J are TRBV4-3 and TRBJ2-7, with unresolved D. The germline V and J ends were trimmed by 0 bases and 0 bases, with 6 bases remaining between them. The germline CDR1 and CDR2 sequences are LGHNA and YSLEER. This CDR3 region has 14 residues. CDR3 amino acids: CASSQDNYSYEQYF. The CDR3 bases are TGCGCCAGCAGCCAAGACAACTACTCCTACGAGCAGTACTTC.

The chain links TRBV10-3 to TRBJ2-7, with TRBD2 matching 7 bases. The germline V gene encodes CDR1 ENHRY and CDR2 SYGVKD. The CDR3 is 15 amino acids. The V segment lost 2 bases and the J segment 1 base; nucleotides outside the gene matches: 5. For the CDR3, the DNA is TGTGCCATCAGTGAGGGCGGGAGTTATTCCTACGAGCAGTACTTC. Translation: CAISEGGSYSYEQYF.

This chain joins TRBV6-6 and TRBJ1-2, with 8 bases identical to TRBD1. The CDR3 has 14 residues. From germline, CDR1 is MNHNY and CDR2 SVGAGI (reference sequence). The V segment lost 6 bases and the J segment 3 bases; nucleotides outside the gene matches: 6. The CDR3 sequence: CASRQGATHYGYTF. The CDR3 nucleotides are TGTGCCAGCAGGCAGGGGGCGACTCACTATGGCTACACCTTC.

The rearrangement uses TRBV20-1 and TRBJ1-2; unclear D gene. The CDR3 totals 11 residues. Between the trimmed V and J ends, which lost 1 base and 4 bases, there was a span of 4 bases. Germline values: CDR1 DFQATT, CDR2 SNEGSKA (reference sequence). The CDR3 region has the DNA TGCAGTGCTAGAGGAGGCTATGGCTACACCTTC. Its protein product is CSARGGYGYTF.

The DNA for the CDR3 is TGTGCCAGCAGCTTAGATGCAGCCGGGGAGCTGTTTTTT. This encodes CASSLDAAGELFF. The genes are TRBV11-3 and TRBJ2-2; D uncertain. The germline gives CDR1 SGHNT, CDR2 YENEEA. Between the trimmed V and J ends, which lost 0 bases and 6 bases, there was a span of 5 bases. This CDR3 has 13 residues.

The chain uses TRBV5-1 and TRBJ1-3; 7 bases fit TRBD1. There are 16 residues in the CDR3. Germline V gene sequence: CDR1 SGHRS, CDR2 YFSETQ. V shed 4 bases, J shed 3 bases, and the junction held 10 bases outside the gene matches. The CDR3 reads CASSPSTGSYGNTIYF. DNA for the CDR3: TGCGCCAGCAGCCCCTCGACAGGGAGTTATGGAAACACCATATATTTT.

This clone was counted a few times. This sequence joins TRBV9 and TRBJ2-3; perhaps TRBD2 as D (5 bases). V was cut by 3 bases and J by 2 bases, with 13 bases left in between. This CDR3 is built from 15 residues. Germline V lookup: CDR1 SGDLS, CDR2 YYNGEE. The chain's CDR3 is CASSAHGVDTDTQYF. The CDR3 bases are TGTGCCAGCAGCGCCCACGGGGTCGACACAGATACGCAGTATTTT.

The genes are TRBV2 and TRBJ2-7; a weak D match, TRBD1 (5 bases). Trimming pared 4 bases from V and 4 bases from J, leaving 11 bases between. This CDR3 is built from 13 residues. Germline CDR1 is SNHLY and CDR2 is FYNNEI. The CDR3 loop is CASSGQLGYEQYF. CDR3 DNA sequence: TGTGCCAGCAGTGGACAGCTGGGGTACGAGCAGTACTTC.

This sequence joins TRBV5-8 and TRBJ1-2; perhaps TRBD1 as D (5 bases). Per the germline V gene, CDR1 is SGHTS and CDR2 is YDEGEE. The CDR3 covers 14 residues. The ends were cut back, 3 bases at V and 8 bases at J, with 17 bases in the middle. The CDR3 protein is CASSSGPPAGGYTF. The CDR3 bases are TGTGCCAGCAGCTCGGGACCTCCGGCGGGGGGCTACACCTTC.

The DNA of the CDR3 is TGTGCCACCAGCAGACAGGGAGGCTATGGCTACACCTTC. It specifies CATSRQGGYGYTF. The chain employs TRBV15 and TRBJ1-2; D possibly corresponds to TRBD1 (5 bases). In germline, CDR1 is LNHNV, CDR2 YYDKDF (reference sequence). This CDR3 comprises 13 residues. V shed 2 bases and J shed 4 bases, with 8 bases lying between them.

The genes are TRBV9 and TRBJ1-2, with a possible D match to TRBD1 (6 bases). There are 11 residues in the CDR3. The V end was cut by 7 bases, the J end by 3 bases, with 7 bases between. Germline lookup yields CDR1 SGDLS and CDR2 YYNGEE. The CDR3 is CASGGDYGYTF. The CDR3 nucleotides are TGTGCCAGCGGGGGCGACTATGGCTACACCTTC.

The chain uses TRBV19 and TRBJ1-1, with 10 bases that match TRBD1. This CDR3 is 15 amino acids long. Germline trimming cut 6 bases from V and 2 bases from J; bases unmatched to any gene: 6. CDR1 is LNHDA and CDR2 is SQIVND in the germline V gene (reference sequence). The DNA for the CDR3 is TGTGCCAGTAGCGTAGACAGGGGGCAAAACACTGAAGCTTTCTTT. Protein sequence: CASSVDRGQNTEAFF.

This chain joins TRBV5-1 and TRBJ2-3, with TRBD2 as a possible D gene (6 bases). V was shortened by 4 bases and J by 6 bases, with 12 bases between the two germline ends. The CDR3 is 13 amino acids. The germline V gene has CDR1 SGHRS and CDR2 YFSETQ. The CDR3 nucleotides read TGCGCCAGCAGCCACGGACTATTGGATACGCAGTATTTT. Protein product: CASSHGLLDTQYF.

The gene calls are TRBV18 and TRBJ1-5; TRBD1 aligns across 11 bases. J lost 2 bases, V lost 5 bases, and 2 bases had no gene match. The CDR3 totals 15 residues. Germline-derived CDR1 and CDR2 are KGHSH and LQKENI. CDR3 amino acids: CASSGQGAGNQPQHF. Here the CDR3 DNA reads TGTGCCAGCTCAGGACAGGGGGCGGGCAATCAGCCCCAGCATTTT.

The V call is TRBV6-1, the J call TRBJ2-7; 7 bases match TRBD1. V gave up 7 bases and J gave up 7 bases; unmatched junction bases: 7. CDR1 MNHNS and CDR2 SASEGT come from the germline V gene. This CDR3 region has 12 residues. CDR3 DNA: TGTGCCAGCACTAAGGGGGCGAGGGAGCAGTACTTC. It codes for CASTKGAREQYF.

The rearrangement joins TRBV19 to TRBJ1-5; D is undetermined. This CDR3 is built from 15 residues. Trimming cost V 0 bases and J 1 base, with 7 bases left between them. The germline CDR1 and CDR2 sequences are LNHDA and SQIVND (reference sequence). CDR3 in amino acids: CASSIDGGSNQPQHF. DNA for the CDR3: TGTGCCAGTAGTATAGACGGCGGGAGCAATCAGCCCCAGCATTTT.

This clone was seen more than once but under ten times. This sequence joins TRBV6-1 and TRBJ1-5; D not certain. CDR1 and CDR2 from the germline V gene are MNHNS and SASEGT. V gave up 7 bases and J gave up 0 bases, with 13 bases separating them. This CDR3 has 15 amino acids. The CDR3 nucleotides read TGTGCCAGCAACGAGAGGGCCTATAGCAATCAGCCCCAGCATTTT. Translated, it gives CASNERAYSNQPQHF.

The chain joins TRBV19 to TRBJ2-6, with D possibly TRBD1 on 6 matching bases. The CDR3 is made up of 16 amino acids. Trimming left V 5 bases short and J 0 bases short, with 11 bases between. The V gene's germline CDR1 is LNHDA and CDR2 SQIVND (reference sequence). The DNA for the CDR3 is TGTGCCAGTAGTCTAAGACAGGTCTCTGGGGCCAACGTCCTGACTTTC. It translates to CASSLRQVSGANVLTF.

The DNA for the CDR3 is TGTGCCATCAGTGAGTCGGGGGGGCCGAGCTCTGGAAACACCATATATTTT. Translated: CAISESGGPSSGNTIYF. The rearrangement links TRBV10-3 to TRBJ1-3; D might be TRBD1 (6 bases). Germline loops: CDR1 ENHRY, CDR2 SYGVKD. This CDR3 is 17 amino acids long. V was trimmed by 0 bases and J by 0 bases, leaving 12 bases between them.

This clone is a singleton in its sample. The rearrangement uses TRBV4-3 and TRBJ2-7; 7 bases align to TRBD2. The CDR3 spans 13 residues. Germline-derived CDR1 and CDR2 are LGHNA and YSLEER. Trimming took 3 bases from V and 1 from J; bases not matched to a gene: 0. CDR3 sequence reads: CASSQRESYEQYF. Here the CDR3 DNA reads TGCGCCAGCAGCCAGCGGGAGTCCTACGAGCAGTACTTC.

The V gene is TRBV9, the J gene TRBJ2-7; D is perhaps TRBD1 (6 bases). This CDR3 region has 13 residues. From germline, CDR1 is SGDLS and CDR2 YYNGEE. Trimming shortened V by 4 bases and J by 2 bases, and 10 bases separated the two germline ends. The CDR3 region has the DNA TGTGCCAGCAGCCGGGACACCCCCTACGAGCAGTACTTC. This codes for CASSRDTPYEQYF.

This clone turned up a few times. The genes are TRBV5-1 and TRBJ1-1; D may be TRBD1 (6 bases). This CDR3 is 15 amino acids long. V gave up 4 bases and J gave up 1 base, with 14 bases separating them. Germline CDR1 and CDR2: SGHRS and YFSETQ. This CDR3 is CASSPGPQGNTEAFF. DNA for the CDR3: TGCGCCAGCAGCCCGGGGCCACAGGGGAACACTGAAGCTTTCTTT.